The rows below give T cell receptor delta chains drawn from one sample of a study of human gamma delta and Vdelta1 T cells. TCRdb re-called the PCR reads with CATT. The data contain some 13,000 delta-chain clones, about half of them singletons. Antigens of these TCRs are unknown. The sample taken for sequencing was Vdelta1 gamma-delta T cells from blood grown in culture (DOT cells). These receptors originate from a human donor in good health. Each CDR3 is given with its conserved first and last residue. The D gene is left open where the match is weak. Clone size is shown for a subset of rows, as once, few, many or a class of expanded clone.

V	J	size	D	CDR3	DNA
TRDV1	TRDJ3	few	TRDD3	CALGEPSTGGYAISSWDTRQMFF	TGTGCTCTTGGGGAACCTTCCACCGGGGGATACGCAATTAGCTCCTGGGACACCCGACAGATGTTTTTC
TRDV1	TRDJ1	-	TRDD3	CALGETPSSSTGGYRYTDKLIF	TGTGCTCTTGGGGAAACTCCTTCCTCATCTACTGGGGGATATCGGTACACCGATAAACTCATCTTT
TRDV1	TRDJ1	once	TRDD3	CALGELLKDSWGIGHPRMYTDKLIF	TGTGCTCTTGGGGAACTATTAAAGGATTCCTGGGGGATCGGACACCCTAGAATGTACACCGATAAACTCATCTTT
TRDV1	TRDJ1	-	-	CALGGTLPLGPRTGKLIF	TGTGCTCTTGGGGGAACTTTGCCCCTAGGGCCCCGGACGGGTAAACTCATCTTT
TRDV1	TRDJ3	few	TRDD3	CALGDLPTFKLGDTYLSWDTRQMFF	TGTGCTCTTGGGGACCTTCCTACGTTTAAGCTGGGGGATACGTACCTCTCCTGGGACACCCGACAGATGTTTTTC
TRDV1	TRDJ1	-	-	CALSAGWVQYTDKLIF	TGTGCTCTTTCTGCCGGCTGGGTTCAGTACACCGATAAACTCATCTTT
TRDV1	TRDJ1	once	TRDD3	CALGVTKFLRKGGGYSDKLIF	TGTGCTCTTGGGGTTACAAAATTCCTACGAAAAGGTGGGGGATACAGCGATAAACTCATCTTT
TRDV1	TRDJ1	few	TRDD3	CALGELTTAGVRLGVHTDKLIF	TGTGCTCTTGGGGAACTAACAACGGCCGGGGTTCGGCTGGGGGTTCACACCGATAAACTCATCTTT
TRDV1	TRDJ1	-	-	CALGEPAPARRYTDKLIF	TGTGCTCTTGGGGAACCGGCCCCCGCCCGGCGATACACCGATAAACTCATCTTT
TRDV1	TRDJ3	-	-	CALGEIRNGVLLRMWDTRQMFF	TGTGCTCTTGGGGAAATACGGAACGGGGTCCTTCTGAGGATGTGGGACACCCGACAGATGTTTTTC
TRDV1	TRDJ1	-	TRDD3	CALGEYPRFSPRRGIRERTDKLIF	TGTGCTCTTGGGGAGTATCCCAGATTTTCCCCCCGCCGGGGGATAAGGGAGAGAACCGATAAACTCATCTTT
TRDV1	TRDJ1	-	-	CALGKLLFTDKLIF	TGTGCTCTTGGCAAATTATTATTCACCGATAAACTCATCTTT
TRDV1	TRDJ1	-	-	CALGEPWYSDDYWSGYTDKLIF	TGTGCTCTTGGGGAACCTTGGTACTCCGACGACTACTGGAGTGGGTACACCGATAAACTCATCTTT
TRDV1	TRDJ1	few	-	CALGETLYTDKLIF	TGTGCTCTTGGGGAGACTCTGTACACCGATAAACTCATCTTT
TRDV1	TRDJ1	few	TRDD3	CALGELPQLALLGVQSTDKLIF	TGTGCTCTTGGGGAACTACCCCAGTTGGCTCTACTGGGGGTCCAATCCACCGATAAACTCATCTTT
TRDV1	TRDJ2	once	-	CALGPEDFLRPSTVRGTTRDYSSLTAQLFF	TGTGCTCTTGGGCCGGAGGATTTCCTACGTCCCTCCACTGTACGGGGGACGACCCGAGACTATTCTTCTTTGACAGCACAACTCTTCTTT
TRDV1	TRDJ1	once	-	CALGELVGQRNDTDKLIF	TGTGCTCTTGGGGAACTGGTCGGGCAAAGGAACGACACCGATAAACTCATCTTT
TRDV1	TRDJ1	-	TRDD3	CALGEQAYGGFTGGYRYTDKLIF	TGTGCTCTTGGGGAACAAGCCTACGGGGGTTTTACTGGGGGTTACCGGTACACCGATAAACTCATCTTT
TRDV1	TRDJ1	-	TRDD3	CALGEPSGLAGGYQYTDKLIF	TGTGCTCTTGGGGAACCCAGCGGATTGGCTGGGGGATACCAGTACACCGATAAACTCATTTTT
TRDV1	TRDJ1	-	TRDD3	CALGDYSRFEVLPTGFWGTSKYTDKLIF	TGTGCTCTTGGGGACTACTCTCGGTTTGAGGTCCTCCCTACAGGGTTCTGGGGGACCTCTAAGTACACCGATAAACTCATCTTT
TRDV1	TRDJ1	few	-	CALGELKPGRGVLIF	TGTGCTCTTGGGGAACTCAAGCCGGGGCGAGGTGTACTCATCTTT
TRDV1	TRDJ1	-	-	CALGEPPGRYTDKLIF	TGTGCTCTTGGGGAACCCCCCGGCAGGTACACCGATAAACTCATCTTT
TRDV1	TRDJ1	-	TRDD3	CALGESPSEDWGIRRTDKLIF	TGTGCTCTTGGGGAATCGCCCTCCGAAGACTGGGGGATACGGAGAACCGATAAACTCATCTTT
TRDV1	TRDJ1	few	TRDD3	CALGSTQDWGIRVSTDKLIF	TGTGCTCTTGGGTCAACCCAGGACTGGGGGATACGCGTATCCACCGATAAACTCATCTTT
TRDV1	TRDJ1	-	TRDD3	CALGERDLTGGYNDKLIF	TGTGCTCTTGGGGAACGGGACCTGACTGGGGGATACAACGATAAACTCATCTTT
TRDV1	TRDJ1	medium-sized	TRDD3	CALGELGDHPRLGGTDKLIF	TGTGCTCTTGGGGAACTAGGGGACCATCCTAGACTGGGGGGCACCGATAAACTCATCTTT
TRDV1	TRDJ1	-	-	CALGEDLFLEEVYTDKLIF	TGTGCTCTTGGGGAAGATCTATTCCTAGAAGAGGTCTACACCGATAAACTCATCTTT
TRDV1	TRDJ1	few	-	CALGELYYGLPGLIF	TGTGCTCTTGGGGAACTCTACTACGGATTACCAGGACTCATCTTT
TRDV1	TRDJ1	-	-	CALGELGRRVGYTDKLIF	TGTGCTCTTGGGGAACTAGGACGGAGGGTGGGGTACACCGATAAACTCATCTTT
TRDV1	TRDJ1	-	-	CALGNPPFYGDRYTDKLIF	TGTGCTCTTGGGAACCCTCCCTTTTACGGGGACAGATACACCGATAAACTCATCTTT
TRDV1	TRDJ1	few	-	CALGHIPIDWVHKLIF	TGTGCTCTTGGCCATATTCCTATAGACTGGGTACATAAACTCATCTTT